The entry below describes one T cell receptor (beta chain). Trimming took off 6 bases at V and 3 bases at J, with 9 bases between the two ends. CDR3 length: 13 residues. Per the germline V gene, CDR1 is MNHEY and CDR2 is SVGAGI. Participant-reported clinical history was the basis for cohort assignment. Two consecutive negative NP/OP PCR tests, clearance, or resolved symptoms defined Cohort 3 recovery. Per the study methods: Reference gene primer amplification gave nucleated cell count estimates. This table comes from immunoSEQ multiplex PCR, and its TCRdb copy is limited to in-frame clones, with some not included. The V and J calls and clone size come from that table; D and trimming were worked out from the DNA. This table holds 150,000 to 200,000 clones, 65% to 85% found once. The data derive from a study of blood T cell repertoires in COVID-19. Background on the study: Sources were T cells, B-cell-depleted T cells, or PBMCs; the material itself was cDNA or gDNA.

Sequencing input: PBMCs or T cells enriched from blood (not recorded which). The rearrangement joins TRBV6-5 to TRBJ1-5; D uncertain. This sequence was found in a woman between 55 and 75 years old who had recovered from COVID-19. The CDR3 DNA reads TGTGCCAGCAGGGCGGGATTCAATCAGCCCCAGCATTTT. Translating gives CASRAGFNQPQHF.